The 12 T cell receptor beta chains listed next were all sequenced from one sample in a study of blood T cells in healthy people across ages. Then a second PCR, running roughly 6 to 12 cycles, was carried out with a sample-barcoded 5' primer and a J-beta primer mix. TCRdb called the 5' RACE reads again in MiXCR, with one record for every CDR3 protein. This table has 500,000 to 650,000 distinct CDR3 sequences, about 27% appearing once. The same sample was also used in a study of T cells of mothers and their children.

Source material: blood. The source of these receptors is a boy aged 2 to 9 in good health.

V usage is TRBV2 and J usage is TRBJ1-4; 7 nucleotides agree with TRBD1. Germline V lookup: CDR1 SNHLY, CDR2 FYNNEI. The CDR3 has 15 amino acids. The V gene end was trimmed by 9 bases and the J gene end by 7 bases; junction bases not matched to a gene: 14. This chain's CDR3 is CASRTADRRGEKLFF. The CDR3 DNA follows: TGTGCCAGTAGAACTGCGGACAGGCGGGGTGAAAAACTGTTTTTT.

The chain carries TRBV4-3 and TRBJ2-7; 12 bases are shared with TRBD2. Unmatched junction bases numbered 5, after V lost 4 bases and J lost 4 bases. CDR3 length: 15 amino acids. Germline V gene sequence: CDR1 LGHNA, CDR2 YSLEER. CDR3 DNA: TGCGCCAGCAGCCCCTCACTAGCGGGGGGATACGAGCAGTACTTC. Its protein is CASSPSLAGGYEQYF.

This clonotype was observed a handful of times. The rearrangement uses TRBV29-1 and TRBJ2-4; D remains unclear. Germline-derived CDR1 and CDR2 are SQVTM and ANQGSEA. The CDR3 extends over 13 amino acids. V shed 6 bases and J shed 3 bases, with 12 bases lying between them. CDR3 residues: CSVGTVGKNIQYF. For the CDR3, the DNA is TGCAGCGTCGGAACCGTAGGCAAAAACATTCAGTACTTC. The variable domain in full, completed from reference TRBV29-1 and TRBJ2-4, reads SAVISQKPSRDICQRGTSLTIQCQVDSQVTMMFWYRQQPGQSLTLIATANQGSEATYESGFVIDKFPISRPNLTFSTLTVSNMSPEDSSIYLCSVGTVGKNIQYFGAGTRLSVL.

This clonotype was seen a handful of times. The chain recombines TRBV6-1 with TRBJ2-1, with 9 bases lining up with TRBD2. Germline V gene data show CDR1 as MNHNS and CDR2 as SASEGT. The length of the CDR3 is 16 residues. V lost 5 bases and J lost 2; bases outside the gene matches: 7. The DNA of the CDR3 is TGTGCCAGCAGTAAACTGAGCGGGAGGCCCTACAATGAGCAGTTCTTC. Translated, it gives CASSKLSGRPYNEQFF.

This clonotype came up a few times. The chain is built from TRBV7-6 and TRBJ2-5; possible D gene TRBD2, 6 bases. Germline V gene sequence: CDR1 SGHVS, CDR2 FNYEAQ. With 3 bases removed from V and 2 bases from J, the gap between germline ends came to 10 bases. The CDR3 runs 14 residues. CDR3 nucleotides: TGTGCCAGCAGCTTCACTAGCAATCAAGAGACCCAGTACTTC. This codes for CASSFTSNQETQYF.

The chain links TRBV20-1 to TRBJ2-5; 11 bases are a match to TRBD2. CDR1 DFQATT and CDR2 SNEGSKA come from the germline V gene (reference sequence). The CDR3 consists of 14 residues. Trimming removed 4 bases from V and 5 bases from J; junction bases left unmatched: 6. Written as DNA, the CDR3 is TGCAGTGCTATTAGCGGGAGGGTAGGGGAGACCCAGTACTTC. Translating it yields CSAISGRVGETQYF.

This chain uses TRBV7-9 with TRBJ2-1; D possibly corresponds to TRBD1 (6 bases). Per the germline V gene, CDR1 is SEHNR and CDR2 is FQNEAQ (reference sequence). The germline V and J ends were trimmed by 1 base and 10 bases, with 20 bases remaining between them. This CDR3 has 16 amino acids. As DNA, the CDR3 is TGTGCCAGCAGCTTAGTGTCGGGCTTCCTGGGGGCGGAGCAGTTCTTC. It translates to CASSLVSGFLGAEQFF.

The chain couples TRBV11-2 to TRBJ2-7; D possibly matches TRBD1 or TRBD2 (5 bases each). This CDR3 comprises 16 residues. Germline V gene sequence: CDR1 SGHAT, CDR2 FQNNGV. Trimming removed 5 bases at V and 6 bases at J, with 23 bases between. The CDR3 DNA is TGTGCCAGCAGCCTTAGAAGATCGTTGATTGGGGGCGAGCAGTACTTC. Its translation is CASSLRRSLIGGEQYF.

In this sample, this clonotype turned up a few times. The chain employs TRBV10-3 and TRBJ2-7; D call uncertain. This CDR3 region has 13 residues. Germline-derived CDR1 and CDR2 are ENHRY and SYGVKD. Between the trimmed V and J ends, which lost 2 bases and 0 bases, there was a span of 5 bases. CDR3 region: CAISEDNSYEQYF. The CDR3 DNA reads TGTGCCATCAGTGAGGACAACTCCTACGAGCAGTACTTC.

The V call is TRBV29-1, the J call TRBJ1-2, with TRBD1 as a possible D gene (5 bases). CDR1 and CDR2 from the germline V gene are SQVTM and ANQGSEA. V was pared by 7 bases and J by 8 bases, with 17 bases between. This CDR3 region has 12 residues. The CDR3 sequence is CSAPTVRGGYTF. For the CDR3, the DNA is TGCAGCGCCCCCACGGTAAGGGGAGGCTACACCTTC.

The chain links TRBV7-9 to TRBJ2-2, with TRBD2 matching over 7 bases. There are 13 residues in the CDR3. With V trimmed by 5 bases and J by 6 bases, 3 bases remained unmatched. Germline V gives CDR1 SEHNR, CDR2 FQNEAQ (reference sequence). CDR3 in DNA: TGTGCCAGCAGCGGGAGGGCACCCGGGGAGCTGTTTTTT. This translates into CASSGRAPGELFF.

The J gene is TRBJ2-5, the V gene TRBV25-1; possible D gene TRBD2, 6 bases. The CDR3 runs to 15 residues. Germline lookup yields CDR1 MGHDK and CDR2 SYGVNS. Trimming removed 6 bases at V and 5 bases at J, with 19 bases between. The DNA of the CDR3 is TGTGCCAGCAGACCCCCCGTTGGGACTGGGGAGACCCAGTACTTC. It yields the protein CASRPPVGTGETQYF.